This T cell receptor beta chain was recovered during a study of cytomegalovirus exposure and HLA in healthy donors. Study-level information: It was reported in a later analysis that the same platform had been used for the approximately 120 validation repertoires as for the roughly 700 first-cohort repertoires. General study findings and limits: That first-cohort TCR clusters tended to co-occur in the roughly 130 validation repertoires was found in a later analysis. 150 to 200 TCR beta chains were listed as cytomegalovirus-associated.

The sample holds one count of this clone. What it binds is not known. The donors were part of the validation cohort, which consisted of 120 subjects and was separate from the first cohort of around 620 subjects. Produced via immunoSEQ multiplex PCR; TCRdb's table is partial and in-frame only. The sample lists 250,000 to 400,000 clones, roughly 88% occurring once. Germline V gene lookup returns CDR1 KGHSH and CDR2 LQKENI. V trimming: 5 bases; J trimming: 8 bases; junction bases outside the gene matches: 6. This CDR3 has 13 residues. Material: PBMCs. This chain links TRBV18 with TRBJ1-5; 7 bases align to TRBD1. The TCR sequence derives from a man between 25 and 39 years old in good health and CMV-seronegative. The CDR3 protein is CASSRNRGEPQHF. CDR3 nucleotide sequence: TGTGCCAGCTCAAGAAACAGGGGTGAGCCCCAGCATTTT.